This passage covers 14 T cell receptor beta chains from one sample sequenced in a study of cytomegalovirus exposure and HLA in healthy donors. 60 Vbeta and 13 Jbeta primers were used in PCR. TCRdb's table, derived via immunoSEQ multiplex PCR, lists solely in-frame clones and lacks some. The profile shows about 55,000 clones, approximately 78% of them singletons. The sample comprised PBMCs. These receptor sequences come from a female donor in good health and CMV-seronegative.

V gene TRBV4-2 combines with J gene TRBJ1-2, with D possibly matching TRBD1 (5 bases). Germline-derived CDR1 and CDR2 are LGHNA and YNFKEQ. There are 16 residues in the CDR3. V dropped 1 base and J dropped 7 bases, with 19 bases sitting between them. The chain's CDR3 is CASSQGWPGGKGGYTF. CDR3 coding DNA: TGTGCCAGCAGCCAAGGGTGGCCCGGGGGTAAGGGTGGCTACACCTTC.

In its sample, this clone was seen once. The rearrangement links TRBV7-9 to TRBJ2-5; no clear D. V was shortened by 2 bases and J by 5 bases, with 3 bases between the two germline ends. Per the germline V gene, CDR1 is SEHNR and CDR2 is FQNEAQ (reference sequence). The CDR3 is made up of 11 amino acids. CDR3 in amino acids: CASSLLETQYF. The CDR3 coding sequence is TGTGCCAGCAGCTTACTCGAGACCCAGTACTTC.

The CDR3, as DNA: TGTGCCAGCAGTGCGGGGTTGACAGGGTCGAGCACCGGGGAGCTGTTTTTT. Amino acids: CASSAGLTGSSTGELFF. This chain uses TRBV25-1 with TRBJ2-2; 7 nucleotides align to TRBD1. V trimming: 4 bases; J trimming: 4 bases; junction bases outside the gene matches: 12. Germline CDR1 and CDR2: MGHDK and SYGVNS. The CDR3 sequence is 17 residues long.

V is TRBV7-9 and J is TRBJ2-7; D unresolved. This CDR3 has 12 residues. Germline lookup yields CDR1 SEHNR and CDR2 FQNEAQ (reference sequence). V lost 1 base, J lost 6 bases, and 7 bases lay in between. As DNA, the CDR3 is TGTGCCAGCAGCTTAGTGGAGTCCGAGCAGTACTTC. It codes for CASSLVESEQYF.

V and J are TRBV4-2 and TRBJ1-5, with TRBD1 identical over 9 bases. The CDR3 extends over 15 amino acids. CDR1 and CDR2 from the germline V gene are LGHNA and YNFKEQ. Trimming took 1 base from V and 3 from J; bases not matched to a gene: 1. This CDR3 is CASSQGTGDNQPQHF. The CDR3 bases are TGTGCCAGCAGCCAAGGGACAGGGGACAATCAGCCCCAGCATTTT.

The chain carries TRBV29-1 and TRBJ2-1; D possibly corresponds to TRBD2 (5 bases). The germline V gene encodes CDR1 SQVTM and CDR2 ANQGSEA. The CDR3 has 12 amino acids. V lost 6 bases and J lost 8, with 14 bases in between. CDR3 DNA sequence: TGCAGCGTCCGCGGCGGGTTCGATGAGCAGTTCTTC. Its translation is CSVRGGFDEQFF.

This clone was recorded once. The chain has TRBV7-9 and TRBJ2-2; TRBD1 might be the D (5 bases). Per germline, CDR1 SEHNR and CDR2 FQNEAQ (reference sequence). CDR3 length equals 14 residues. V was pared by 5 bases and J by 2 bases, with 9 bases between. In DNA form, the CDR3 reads TGTGCCAGCAGCCATGACAGTAACACCGGGGAGCTGTTTTTT. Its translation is CASSHDSNTGELFF.

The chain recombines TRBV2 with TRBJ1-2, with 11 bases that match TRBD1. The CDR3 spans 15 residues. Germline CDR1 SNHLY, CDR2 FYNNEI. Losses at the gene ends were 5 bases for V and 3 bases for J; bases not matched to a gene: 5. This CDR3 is CASSFRDRGYYGYTF. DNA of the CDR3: TGTGCCAGCAGTTTCCGGGACAGGGGGTACTATGGCTACACCTTC.

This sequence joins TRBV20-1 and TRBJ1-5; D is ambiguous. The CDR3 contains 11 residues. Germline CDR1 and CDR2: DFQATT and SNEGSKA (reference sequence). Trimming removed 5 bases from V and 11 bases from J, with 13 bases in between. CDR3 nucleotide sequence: TGCAGTGCTCCTATCGGAGGGACCCAGCATTTT. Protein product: CSAPIGGTQHF.

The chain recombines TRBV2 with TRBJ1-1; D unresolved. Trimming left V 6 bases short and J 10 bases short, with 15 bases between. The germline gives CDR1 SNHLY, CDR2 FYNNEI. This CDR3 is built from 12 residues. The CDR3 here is CASSEASEAAFF. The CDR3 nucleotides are TGTGCCAGCAGCGAGGCGTCGGAGGCAGCTTTCTTT.

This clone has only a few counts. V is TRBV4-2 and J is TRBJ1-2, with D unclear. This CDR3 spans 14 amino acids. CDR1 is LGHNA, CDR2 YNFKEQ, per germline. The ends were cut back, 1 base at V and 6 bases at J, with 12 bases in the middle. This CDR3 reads CASSQGVRTNGYTF. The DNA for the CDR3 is TGTGCCAGCAGCCAAGGGGTCAGGACTAATGGCTACACCTTC.

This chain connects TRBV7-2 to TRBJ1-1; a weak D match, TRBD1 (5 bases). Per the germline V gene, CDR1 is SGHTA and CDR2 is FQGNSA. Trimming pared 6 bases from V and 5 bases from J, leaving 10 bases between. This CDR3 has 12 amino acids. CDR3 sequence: CASSIRETEAFF. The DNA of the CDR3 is TGTGCCAGCAGTATCAGGGAAACTGAAGCTTTCTTT.

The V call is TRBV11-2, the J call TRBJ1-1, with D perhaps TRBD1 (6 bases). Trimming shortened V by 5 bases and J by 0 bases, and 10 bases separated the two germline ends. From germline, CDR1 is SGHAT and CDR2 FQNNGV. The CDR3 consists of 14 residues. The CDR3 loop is CASSGQRMNTEAFF. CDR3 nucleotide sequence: TGTGCCAGCAGCGGACAGCGAATGAACACTGAAGCTTTCTTT. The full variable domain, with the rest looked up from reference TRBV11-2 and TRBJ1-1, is EAGVAQSPRYKIIEKRQSVAFWCNPISGHATLYWYQQILGQGPKLLIQFQNNGVVDDSQLPKDRFSAERLKGVDSTLKIQPAKLEDSAVYLCASSGQRMNTEAFFGQGTRLTVV.

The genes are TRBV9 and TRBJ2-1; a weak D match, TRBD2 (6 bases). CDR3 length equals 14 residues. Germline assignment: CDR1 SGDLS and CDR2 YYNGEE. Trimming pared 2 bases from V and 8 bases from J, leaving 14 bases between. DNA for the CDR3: TGTGCCAGCAGCGTCCTAGGCCGGGACTATGAGCAGTTCTTC. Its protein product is CASSVLGRDYEQFF.